These T cell receptor beta chains were read from a single sample in a study of cytomegalovirus exposure and HLA in healthy donors. Generated by immunoSEQ multiplex PCR, the TCRdb table keeps only in-frame clones and is missing some. The repertoire includes roughly 200,000 clones, 65% to 80% of them detected once, and about 1.7% sits in the top ten. Sequencing was done on a sample of PBMCs. The receptors were sampled from a man aged 45 to 65 in good health and CMV-seronegative. Both conserved end residues are part of each CDR3. D genes are given only for firm matches. Clone size, where shown, is once, few, many, or a class for clones that have expanded.

v_gene	d_gene	j_gene	abundance	CDR3aa	CDR3nt
TRBV5-6	.	TRBJ1-5	.	CASSLRGYSNQPQHF	TGTGCCAGCAGCTTGAGAGGCTATAGCAATCAGCCCCAGCATTTT
TRBV27	TRBD2	TRBJ2-2	.	CASSRLADPTGELFF	TGTGCCAGCAGTAGACTAGCGGATCCCACCGGGGAGCTGTTTTTT
TRBV10-2	.	TRBJ2-1	once	CASSTGTGPYNEQFF	TGCGCCAGCAGCACCGGGACTGGTCCTTACAATGAGCAGTTCTTC
TRBV5-8	TRBD1	TRBJ1-5	.	CASSSGTVITNSNQPQHF	TGTGCCAGCAGCTCGGGGACAGTTATTACAAATAGCAATCAGCCCCAGCATTTT
TRBV7-2	.	TRBJ2-1	.	CASSPSGRPEDEQFF	TGTGCCAGCAGCCCCTCGGGGAGGCCGGAGGATGAGCAGTTCTTC
TRBV30	.	TRBJ1-4	.	CAWSKHGTASNEKLFF	TGTGCCTGGAGCAAGCACGGGACTGCCTCTAATGAAAAACTGTTTTTT
TRBV5-6	.	TRBJ2-6	.	CASSLVGGRVSGANVLTF	TGTGCCAGCAGCTTGGTGGGGGGGCGCGTATCAGGGGCCAACGTCCTGACTTTC
TRBV7-7	TRBD1	TRBJ2-5	.	CASSRDREETQYF	TGTGCCAGCAGCCGGGACAGGGAAGAGACCCAGTACTTC
TRBV10-3	TRBD2	TRBJ2-5	.	CAISGTSGRAERETQYF	TGTGCCATCAGCGGGACTAGCGGGAGGGCGGAGAGAGAGACCCAGTACTTC
TRBV9	.	TRBJ1-6	.	CASSSLSYNSPLHF	TGTGCCAGCAGCTCTCTATCGTATAATTCACCCCTCCACTTT
TRBV30	TRBD1	TRBJ2-2	.	CAWILRDRGAGELFF	TGTGCCTGGATCCTCCGGGACAGGGGGGCCGGGGAGCTGTTTTTT
TRBV7-9	.	TRBJ1-4	.	CASSLMQGTNEKLFF	TGTGCCAGCAGCTTAATGCAGGGCACTAATGAAAAACTGTTTTTT
TRBV10-1	.	TRBJ1-5	.	CASSEDIFQPQHF	TGCGCCAGCAGTGAAGACATCTTTCAGCCCCAGCATTTT
TRBV6-1	TRBD1	TRBJ1-4	.	CASSGFPGQVNEKLFF	TGTGCCAGCAGTGGGTTCCCGGGACAGGTTAATGAAAAACTGTTTTTT
TRBV30	.	TRBJ2-3	.	CAWSGEAVSTDTQYF	TGTGCCTGGAGTGGGGAAGCGGTTAGCACAGATACGCAGTATTTT
TRBV28	TRBD1	TRBJ2-3	.	CASSSSSADRVRDTQYF	TGTGCCAGCAGTTCTTCTAGTGCGGACAGGGTTAGGGATACGCAGTATTTT
TRBV27	TRBD2	TRBJ2-5	.	CASSSWTSAKGRAGFQETQYF	TGTGCCAGCAGTTCCTGGACTAGCGCTAAGGGTAGGGCGGGGTTCCAAGAGACCCAGTACTTC
TRBV6-1	.	TRBJ1-3	few	CASRQGSGNTIYF	TGTGCCAGCAGACAGGGCTCTGGAAACACCATATATTTT
TRBV5-5	.	TRBJ1-5	few	CASSWAPYQPQHF	TGTGCCAGCAGCTGGGCCCCTTATCAGCCCCAGCATTTT
TRBV6-4	TRBD1	TRBJ2-2	.	CASSSGQGASGELFF	TGTGCCAGCAGTTCGGGACAGGGGGCGTCCGGGGAGCTGTTTTTT
TRBV19	.	TRBJ1-4	.	CASSIPRTDGNEKLFF	TGTGCCAGTAGTATACCCCGGACAGATGGTAATGAAAAACTGTTTTTT
TRBV5-1	TRBD2	TRBJ2-5	.	CASSLVAGMKTQYF	TGCGCCAGCAGCTTGGTAGCGGGAATGAAGACCCAGTACTTC
TRBV18	.	TRBJ1-5	.	CASSPGGSNQPQHF	TGTGCCAGCTCACCAGGGGGGAGCAATCAGCCCCAGCATTTT
TRBV28	TRBD1	TRBJ2-7	.	CASSLLGQGNSYEQYF	TGTGCCAGCAGTTTATTGGGACAGGGGAACTCCTACGAGCAGTACTTC
TRBV4-2	.	TRBJ2-3	.	CASSQLLDTQYF	TGTGCCAGCAGCCAACTTTTAGATACGCAGTATTTT
TRBV6-1	TRBD1	TRBJ1-1	.	CASSDTGGWGRIEAFF	TGTGCCAGCAGTGACACAGGGGGCTGGGGACGGATTGAAGCTTTCTTT
TRBV6-5	.	TRBJ1-5	.	CASSYPEGGGNQPQHF	TGTGCCAGCAGTTACCCGGAAGGGGGAGGCAATCAGCCCCAGCATTTT
TRBV6-1	.	TRBJ2-7	.	CASSEGSYEQYF	TGTGCCAGCAGTGAAGGGAGCTACGAGCAGTACTTC
TRBV7-9	TRBD1	TRBJ2-7	.	CASSLVQGANEQYF	TGTGCCAGCAGCTTAGTACAGGGGGCCAACGAGCAGTACTTC
TRBV6-1	TRBD1	TRBJ2-7	.	CASSAPGQDYEQYF	TGTGCCAGCAGTGCACCGGGACAGGATTACGAGCAGTACTTC
TRBV5-4	.	TRBJ1-2	.	CASSLWGRGYGYTF	TGTGCCAGCAGCTTGTGGGGGAGGGGGTATGGCTACACCTTC
TRBV6-5	.	TRBJ2-7	.	CASSPLRGGTYEQYF	TGTGCCAGCAGCCCGTTACGGGGAGGAACCTACGAGCAGTACTTC
TRBV7-9	TRBD1	TRBJ2-1	.	CASSLGWGQDYNEQFF	TGTGCCAGCAGCTTAGGATGGGGACAGGATTACAATGAGCAGTTCTTC
TRBV29-1	.	TRBJ2-1	once	CSVLADGGPSSQFF	TGCAGCGTTTTAGCGGACGGGGGGCCGAGTTCGCAGTTCTTC
TRBV6-6	.	TRBJ2-5	.	CASSKRQLGETQYF	TGTGCCAGCAGTAAACGACAGTTGGGGGAGACCCAGTACTTC
TRBV5-6	.	TRBJ1-1	.	CASSRPPGNTEAFF	TGTGCCAGCAGCCGGCCTCCGGGAAACACTGAAGCTTTCTTT
TRBV5-4	TRBD2	TRBJ2-7	.	CASSSGLAGNEQYF	TGTGCCAGCAGCTCGGGACTAGCGGGAAACGAGCAGTACTTC